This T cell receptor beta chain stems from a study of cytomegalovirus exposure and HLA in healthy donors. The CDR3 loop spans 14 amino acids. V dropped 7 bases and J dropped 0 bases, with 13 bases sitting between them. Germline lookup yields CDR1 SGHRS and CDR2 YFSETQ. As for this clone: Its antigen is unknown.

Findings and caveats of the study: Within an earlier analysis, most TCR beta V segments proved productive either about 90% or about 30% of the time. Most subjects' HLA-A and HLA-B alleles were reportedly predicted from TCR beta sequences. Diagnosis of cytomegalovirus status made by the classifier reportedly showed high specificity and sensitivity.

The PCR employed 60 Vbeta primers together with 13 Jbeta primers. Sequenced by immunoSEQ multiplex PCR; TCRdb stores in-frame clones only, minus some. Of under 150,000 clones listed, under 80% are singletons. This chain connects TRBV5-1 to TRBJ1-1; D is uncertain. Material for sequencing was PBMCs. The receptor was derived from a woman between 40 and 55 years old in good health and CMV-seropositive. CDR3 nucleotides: TGCGCCAGCGCGGCAGATTTCATGAACACTGAAGCTTTCTTT. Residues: CASAADFMNTEAFF.